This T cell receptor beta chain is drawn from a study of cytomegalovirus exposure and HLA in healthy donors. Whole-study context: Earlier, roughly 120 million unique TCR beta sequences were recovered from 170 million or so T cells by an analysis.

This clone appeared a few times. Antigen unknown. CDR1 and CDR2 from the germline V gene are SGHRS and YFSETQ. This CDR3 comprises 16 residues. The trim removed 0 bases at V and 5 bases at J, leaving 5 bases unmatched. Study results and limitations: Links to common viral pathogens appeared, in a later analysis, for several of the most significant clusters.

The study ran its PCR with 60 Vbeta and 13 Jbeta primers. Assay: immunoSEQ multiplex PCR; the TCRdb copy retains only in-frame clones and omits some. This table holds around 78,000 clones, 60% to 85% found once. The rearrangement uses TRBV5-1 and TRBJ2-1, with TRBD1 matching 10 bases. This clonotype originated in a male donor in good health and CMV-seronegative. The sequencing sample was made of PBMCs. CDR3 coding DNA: TGCGCCAGCAGCTTGGGGGGACAGGGGCCCAACAATGAGCAGTTCTTC. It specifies CASSLGGQGPNNEQFF.